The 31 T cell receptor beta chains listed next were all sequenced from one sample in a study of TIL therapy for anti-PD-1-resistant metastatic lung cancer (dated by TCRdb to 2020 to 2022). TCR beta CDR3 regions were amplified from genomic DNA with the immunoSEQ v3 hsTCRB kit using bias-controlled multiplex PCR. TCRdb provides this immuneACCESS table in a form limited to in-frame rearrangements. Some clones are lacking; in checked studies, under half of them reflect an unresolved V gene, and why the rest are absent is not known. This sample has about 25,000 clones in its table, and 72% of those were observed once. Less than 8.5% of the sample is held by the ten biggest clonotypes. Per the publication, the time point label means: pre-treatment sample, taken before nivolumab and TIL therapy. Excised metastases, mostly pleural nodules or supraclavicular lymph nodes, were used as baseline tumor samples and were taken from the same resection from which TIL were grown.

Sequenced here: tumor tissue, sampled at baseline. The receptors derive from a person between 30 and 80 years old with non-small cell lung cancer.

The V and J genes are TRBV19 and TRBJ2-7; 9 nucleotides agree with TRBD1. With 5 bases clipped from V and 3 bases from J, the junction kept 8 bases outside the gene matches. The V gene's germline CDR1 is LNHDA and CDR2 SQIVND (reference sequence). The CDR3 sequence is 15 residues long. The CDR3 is CASSPRQGVHYEQYF. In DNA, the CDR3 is TGTGCCAGTAGTCCGCGACAGGGGGTCCACTACGAGCAGTACTTC.

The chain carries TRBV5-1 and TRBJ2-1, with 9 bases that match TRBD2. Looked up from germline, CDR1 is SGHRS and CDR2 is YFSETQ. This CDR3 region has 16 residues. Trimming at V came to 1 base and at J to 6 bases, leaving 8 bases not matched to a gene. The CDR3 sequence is CASSLLVGLASNEQFF. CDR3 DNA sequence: TGCGCCAGCAGCTTGTTGGTTGGACTAGCGTCCAATGAGCAGTTCTTC.

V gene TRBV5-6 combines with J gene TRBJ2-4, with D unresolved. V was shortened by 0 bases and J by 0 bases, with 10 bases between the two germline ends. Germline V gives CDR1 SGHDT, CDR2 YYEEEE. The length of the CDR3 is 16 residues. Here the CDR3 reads CASSLVAELAKNIQYF. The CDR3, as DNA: TGTGCCAGCAGCTTGGTGGCAGAACTAGCCAAAAACATTCAGTACTTC.

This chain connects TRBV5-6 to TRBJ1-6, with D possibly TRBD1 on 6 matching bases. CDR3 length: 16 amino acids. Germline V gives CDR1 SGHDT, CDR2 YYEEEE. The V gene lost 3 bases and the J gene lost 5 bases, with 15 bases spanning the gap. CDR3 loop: CASSSPGRGDNSPLHF. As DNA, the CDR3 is TGTGCCAGCAGCTCCCCGGGCAGGGGTGATAATTCACCCCTCCACTTT.

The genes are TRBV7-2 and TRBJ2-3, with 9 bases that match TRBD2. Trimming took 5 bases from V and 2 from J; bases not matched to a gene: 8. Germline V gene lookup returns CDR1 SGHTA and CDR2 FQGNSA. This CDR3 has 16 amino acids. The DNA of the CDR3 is TGTGCCAGCAGCGTTCAAGCGGGGGGTGTCACAGATACGCAGTATTTT. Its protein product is CASSVQAGGVTDTQYF. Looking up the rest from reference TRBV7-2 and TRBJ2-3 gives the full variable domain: GAGVSQSPSNKVTEKGKDVELRCDPISGHTALYWYRQSLGQGLEFLIYFQGNSAPDKSGLPSDRFSAERTGGSVSTLTIQRTQQEDSAVYLCASSVQAGGVTDTQYFGPGTRLTVL.

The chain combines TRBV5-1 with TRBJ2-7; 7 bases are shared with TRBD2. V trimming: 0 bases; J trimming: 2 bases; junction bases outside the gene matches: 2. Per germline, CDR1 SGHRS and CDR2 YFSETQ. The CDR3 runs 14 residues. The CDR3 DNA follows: TGCGCCAGCAGCTTGGGACTAGCCCCCTACGAGCAGTACTTC. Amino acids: CASSLGLAPYEQYF. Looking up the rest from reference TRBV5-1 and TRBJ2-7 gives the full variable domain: KAGVTQTPRYLIKTRGQQVTLSCSPISGHRSVSWYQQTPGQGLQFLFEYFSETQRNKGNFPGRFSGRQFSNSRSEMNVSTLELGDSALYLCASSLGLAPYEQYFGPGTRLTVT.

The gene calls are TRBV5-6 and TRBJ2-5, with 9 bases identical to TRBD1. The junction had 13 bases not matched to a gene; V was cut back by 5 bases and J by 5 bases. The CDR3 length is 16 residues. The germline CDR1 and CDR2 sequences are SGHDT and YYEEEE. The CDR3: CASRGSGTGFEETQYF. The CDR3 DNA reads TGTGCCAGCAGGGGTTCCGGGACAGGGTTTGAGGAGACCCAGTACTTC.

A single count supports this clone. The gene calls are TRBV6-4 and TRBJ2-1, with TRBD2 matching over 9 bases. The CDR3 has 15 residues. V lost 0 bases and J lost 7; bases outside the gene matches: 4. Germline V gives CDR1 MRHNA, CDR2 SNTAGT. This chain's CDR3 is CASSDSLAGSNEQFF. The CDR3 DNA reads TGTGCCAGCAGTGACTCTCTAGCGGGGTCAAATGAGCAGTTCTTC.

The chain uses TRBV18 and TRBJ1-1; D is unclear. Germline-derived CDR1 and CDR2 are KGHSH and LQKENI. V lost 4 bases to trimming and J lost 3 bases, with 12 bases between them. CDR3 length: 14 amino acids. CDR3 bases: TGTGCCAGCTCACGGGTAGGGCGGGACACTGAAGCTTTCTTT. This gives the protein CASSRVGRDTEAFF.

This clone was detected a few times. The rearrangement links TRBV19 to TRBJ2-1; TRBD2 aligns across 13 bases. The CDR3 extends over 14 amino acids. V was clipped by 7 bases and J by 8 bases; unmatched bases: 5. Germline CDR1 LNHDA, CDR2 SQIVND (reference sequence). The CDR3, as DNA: TGTGCCAGTATTCCACTAGCGGGGGGGCATGAGCAGTTCTTC. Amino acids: CASIPLAGGHEQFF.

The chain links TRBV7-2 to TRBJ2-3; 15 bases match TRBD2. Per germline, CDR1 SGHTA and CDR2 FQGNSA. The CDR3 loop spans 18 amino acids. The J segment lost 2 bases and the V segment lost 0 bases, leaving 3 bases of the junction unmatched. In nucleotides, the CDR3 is TGTGCCAGCAGCTTAGCCGGACTAGCGGGGGGGCCCACAGATACGCAGTATTTT. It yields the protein CASSLAGLAGGPTDTQYF.

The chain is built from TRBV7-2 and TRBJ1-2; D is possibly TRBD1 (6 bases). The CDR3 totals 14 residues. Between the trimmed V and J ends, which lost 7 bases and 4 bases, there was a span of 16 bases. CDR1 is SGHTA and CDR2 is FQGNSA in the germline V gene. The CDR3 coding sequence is TGTGCCAGCACCCCCGGGGGCTCCAGCTATGGCTACACCTTC. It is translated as CASTPGGSSYGYTF.

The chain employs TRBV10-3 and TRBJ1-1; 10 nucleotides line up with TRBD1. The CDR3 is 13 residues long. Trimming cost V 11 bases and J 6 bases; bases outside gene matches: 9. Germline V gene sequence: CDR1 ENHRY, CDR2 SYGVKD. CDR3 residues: CALSRDRGSEAFF. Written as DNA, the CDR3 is TGTGCCCTCTCCCGGGACAGGGGTTCTGAAGCTTTCTTT.

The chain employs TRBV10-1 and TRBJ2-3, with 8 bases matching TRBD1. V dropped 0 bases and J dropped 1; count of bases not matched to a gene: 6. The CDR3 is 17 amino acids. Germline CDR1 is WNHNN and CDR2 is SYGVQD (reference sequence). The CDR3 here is CASSESNRGWGTDTQYF. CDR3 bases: TGCGCCAGCAGTGAGTCGAACAGGGGGTGGGGCACAGATACGCAGTATTTT.

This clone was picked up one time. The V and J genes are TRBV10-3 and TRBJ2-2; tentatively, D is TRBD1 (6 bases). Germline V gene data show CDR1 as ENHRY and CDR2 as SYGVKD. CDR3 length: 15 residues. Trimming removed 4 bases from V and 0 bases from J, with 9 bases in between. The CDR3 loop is CAISASGANTGELFF. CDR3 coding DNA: TGTGCCATCAGTGCGTCAGGGGCGAACACCGGGGAGCTGTTTTTT.

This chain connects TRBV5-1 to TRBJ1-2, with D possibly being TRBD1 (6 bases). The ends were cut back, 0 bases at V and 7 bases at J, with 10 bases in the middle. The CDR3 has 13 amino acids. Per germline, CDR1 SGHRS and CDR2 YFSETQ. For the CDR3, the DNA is TGCGCCAGCAGCTTGGGAGGAGGGGGTGGCTACACCTTC. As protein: CASSLGGGGGYTF.

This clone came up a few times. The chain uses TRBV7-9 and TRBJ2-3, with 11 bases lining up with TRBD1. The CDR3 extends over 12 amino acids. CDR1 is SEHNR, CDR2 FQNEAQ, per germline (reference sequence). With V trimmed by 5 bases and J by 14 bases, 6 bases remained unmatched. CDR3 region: CASSHGTGGWYF. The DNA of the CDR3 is TGTGCCAGCAGCCACGGGACAGGGGGGTGGTATTTT.

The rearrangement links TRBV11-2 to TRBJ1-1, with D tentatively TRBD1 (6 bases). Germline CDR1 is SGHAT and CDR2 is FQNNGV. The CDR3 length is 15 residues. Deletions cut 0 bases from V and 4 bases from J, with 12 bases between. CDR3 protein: CASSLEAGEVTEAFF. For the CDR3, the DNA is TGTGCCAGCAGCTTAGAGGCAGGGGAGGTCACTGAAGCTTTCTTT. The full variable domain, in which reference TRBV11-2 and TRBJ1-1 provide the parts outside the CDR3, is EAGVAQSPRYKIIEKRQSVAFWCNPISGHATLYWYQQILGQGPKLLIQFQNNGVVDDSQLPKDRFSAERLKGVDSTLKIQPAKLEDSAVYLCASSLEAGEVTEAFFGQGTRLTVV.

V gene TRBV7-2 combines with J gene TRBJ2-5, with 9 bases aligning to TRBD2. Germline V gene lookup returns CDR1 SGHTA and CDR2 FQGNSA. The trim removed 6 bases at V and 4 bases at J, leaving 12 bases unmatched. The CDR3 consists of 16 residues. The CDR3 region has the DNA TGTGCCAGCAGGTCCCCTGGCGGGGGGGCCGTAGAGACCCAGTACTTC. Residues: CASRSPGGGAVETQYF.

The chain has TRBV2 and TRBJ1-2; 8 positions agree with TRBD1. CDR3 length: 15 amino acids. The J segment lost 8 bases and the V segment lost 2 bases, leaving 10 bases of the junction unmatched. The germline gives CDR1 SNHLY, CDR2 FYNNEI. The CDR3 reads CASSERGQDAHGYTF. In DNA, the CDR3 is TGTGCCAGCAGTGAAAGGGGACAGGATGCTCACGGCTACACCTTC.

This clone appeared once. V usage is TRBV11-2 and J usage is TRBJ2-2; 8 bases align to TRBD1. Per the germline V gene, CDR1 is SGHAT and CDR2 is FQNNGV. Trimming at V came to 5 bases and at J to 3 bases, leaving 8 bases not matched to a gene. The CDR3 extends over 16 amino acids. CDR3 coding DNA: TGTGCCAGCAGCCTACCGGGACAGGTTGACACCGGGGAGCTGTTTTTT. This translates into CASSLPGQVDTGELFF.

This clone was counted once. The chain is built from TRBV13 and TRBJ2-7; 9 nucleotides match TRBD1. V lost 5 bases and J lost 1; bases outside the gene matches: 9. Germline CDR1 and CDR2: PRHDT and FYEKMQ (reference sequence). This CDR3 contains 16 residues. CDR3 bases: TGTGCCAGCAGCACTGGGACAGGGCAGGGGTCCTACGAGCAGTACTTC. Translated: CASSTGTGQGSYEQYF.

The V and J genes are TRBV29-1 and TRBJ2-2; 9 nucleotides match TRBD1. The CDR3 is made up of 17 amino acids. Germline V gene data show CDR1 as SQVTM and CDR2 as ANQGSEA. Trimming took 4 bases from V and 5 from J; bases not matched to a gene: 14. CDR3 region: CSVALFVGTGRTGELFF. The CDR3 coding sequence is TGCAGCGTTGCCCTTTTTGTAGGGACAGGGAGGACCGGGGAGCTGTTTTTT.

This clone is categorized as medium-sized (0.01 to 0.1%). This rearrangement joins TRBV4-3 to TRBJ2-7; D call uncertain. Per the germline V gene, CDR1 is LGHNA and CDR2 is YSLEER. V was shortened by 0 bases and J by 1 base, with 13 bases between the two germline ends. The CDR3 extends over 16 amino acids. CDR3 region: CASSQESGFTSYEQYF. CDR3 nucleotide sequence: TGCGCCAGCAGCCAAGAATCCGGGTTCACTTCCTACGAGCAGTACTTC.

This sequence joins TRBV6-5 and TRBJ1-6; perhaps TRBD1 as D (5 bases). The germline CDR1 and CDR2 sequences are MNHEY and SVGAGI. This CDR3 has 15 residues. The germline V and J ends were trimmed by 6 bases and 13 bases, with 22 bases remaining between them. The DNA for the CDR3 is TGTGCCAGCAGGCCTTACCCCGGGACTCCCTCTCCCCTCCACTTT. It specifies CASRPYPGTPSPLHF.

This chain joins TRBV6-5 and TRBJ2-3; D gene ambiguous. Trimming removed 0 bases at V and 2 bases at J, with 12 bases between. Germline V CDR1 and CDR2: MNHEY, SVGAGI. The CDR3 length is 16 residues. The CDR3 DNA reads TGTGCCAGCAGTTACTCAGGAAGCAGTAACACAGATACGCAGTATTTT. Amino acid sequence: CASSYSGSSNTDTQYF.

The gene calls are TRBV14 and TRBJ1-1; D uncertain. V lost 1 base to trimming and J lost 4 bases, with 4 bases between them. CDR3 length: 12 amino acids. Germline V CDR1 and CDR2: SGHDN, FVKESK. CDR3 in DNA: TGTGCCAGCAGCCAAGTAATCACTGAAGCTTTCTTT. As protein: CASSQVITEAFF.

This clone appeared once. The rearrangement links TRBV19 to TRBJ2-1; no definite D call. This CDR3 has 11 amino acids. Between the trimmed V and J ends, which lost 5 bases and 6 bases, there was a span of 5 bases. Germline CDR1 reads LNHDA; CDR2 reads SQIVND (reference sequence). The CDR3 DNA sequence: TGTGCCAGTAGTTTTGGCAATGAGCAGTTCTTC. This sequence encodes CASSFGNEQFF.

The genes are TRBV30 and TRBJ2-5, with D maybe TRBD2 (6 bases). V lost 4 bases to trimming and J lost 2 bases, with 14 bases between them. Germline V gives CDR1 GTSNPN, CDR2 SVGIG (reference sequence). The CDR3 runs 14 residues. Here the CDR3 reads CAWNGGTSQETQYF. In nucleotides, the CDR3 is TGTGCCTGGAATGGGGGGACTTCTCAAGAGACCCAGTACTTC.

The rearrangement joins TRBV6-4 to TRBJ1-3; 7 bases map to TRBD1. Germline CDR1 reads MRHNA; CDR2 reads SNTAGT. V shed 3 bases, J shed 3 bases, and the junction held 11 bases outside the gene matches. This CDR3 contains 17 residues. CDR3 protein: CASSEVGSGGSGNTIYF. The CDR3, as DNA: TGTGCCAGCAGTGAAGTCGGATCAGGGGGTAGTGGAAACACCATATATTTT.

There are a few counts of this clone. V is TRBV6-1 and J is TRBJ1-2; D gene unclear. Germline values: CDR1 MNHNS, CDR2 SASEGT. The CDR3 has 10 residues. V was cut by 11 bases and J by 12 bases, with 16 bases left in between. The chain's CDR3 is CAVGSPSHTF. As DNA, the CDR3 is TGTGCCGTTGGGTCCCCATCTCACACCTTC.